This section outlines one T cell receptor (beta chain) sequence together with its context. No antigen is known for it. This sample stems from a study of T cell responses to AZD1222 COVID-19 vaccine. Broader study findings: Seropositivity was recorded at baseline in only 6 or 7 AZD1222 recipients. The donor group comprised mostly white British people and more females; the analysis possibly underestimated clonal diversity.

The CDR3 is 13 residues long. Between the trimmed V and J ends, which lost 3 bases and 0 bases, there was a span of 3 bases. Germline V gene sequence: CDR1 MNHNS, CDR2 SASEGT. TCRdb keeps only in-frame clones here, not all; method: immunoSEQ multiplex PCR. The sample holds 90,000 to 130,000 clones; roughly nine tenths are singletons and the top ten take 1.5% to 2%. This TCR was recovered from an adult in good health. The J gene is TRBJ1-5, the V gene TRBV6-1; D not resolved. The material sequenced was peripheral blood, taken on day 0 of AZD1222 vaccination. Here the CDR3 DNA reads TGTGCCAGCAGTGACCATAGCAATCAGCCCCAGCATTTT. Translated: CASSDHSNQPQHF.